This T cell receptor (beta chain) was retrieved from a study of Ad26.COV2.S vaccination and SARS-CoV-2 variants. As to treatment: 15 to 20 received Ad26.COV2.S at low or high dose, single or two shots; five or six received placebo; per-sample allocation not given. Sampling was done on day 63 after the first vaccine or placebo injection. Trimming stripped 4 bases from V and 0 bases from J, with 10 bases between. The CDR3 totals 15 residues. CDR1 is SGHVS and CDR2 is FNYEAQ in the germline V gene. The data were produced by immunoSEQ multiplex PCR, yet TCRdb's version contains in-frame clones alone and is incomplete. The sample includes around 450,000 clones, over 75% seen only once; the top ten take 3.6%. Overall study findings and caveats: Possible underestimation of total T cell responses by the TCR breadth and depth analyses was noted.

This clone has just one count. Its antigen is still unknown. This receptor was identified in a person between 18 and 60 years old who received the Ad26.COV2.S COVID-19 vaccine or a placebo. This material consisted of peripheral blood, taken in a trial of Ad26.COV2.S vaccine versus placebo. This sequence joins TRBV7-6 and TRBJ2-1, with unresolved D. CDR3 nucleotides: TGTGCCAGCAGCTCATATCGGAGCTCCTACAATGAGCAGTTCTTC. Translation gives CASSSYRSSYNEQFF.